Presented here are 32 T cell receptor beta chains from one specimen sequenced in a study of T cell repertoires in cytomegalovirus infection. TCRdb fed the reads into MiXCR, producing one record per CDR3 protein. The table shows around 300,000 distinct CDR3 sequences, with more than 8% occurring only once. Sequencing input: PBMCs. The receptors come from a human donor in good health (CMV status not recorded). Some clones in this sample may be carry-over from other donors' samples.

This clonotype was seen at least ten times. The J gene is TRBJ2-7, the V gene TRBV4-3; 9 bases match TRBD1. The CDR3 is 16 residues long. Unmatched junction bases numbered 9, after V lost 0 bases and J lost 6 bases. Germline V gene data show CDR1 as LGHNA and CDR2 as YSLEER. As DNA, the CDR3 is TGCGCCAGCAGCCAAGAACTTCCGGGACAGGGAGGCGAGCAGTACTTC. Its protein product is CASSQELPGQGGEQYF.

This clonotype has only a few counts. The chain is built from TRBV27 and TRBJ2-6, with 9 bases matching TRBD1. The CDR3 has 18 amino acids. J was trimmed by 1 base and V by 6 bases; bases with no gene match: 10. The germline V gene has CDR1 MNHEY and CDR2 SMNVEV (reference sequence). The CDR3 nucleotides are TGTGCCAGCAGCTACGGACAGGGGAGAGGGTCTGGGGCCAACGTCCTGACTTTC. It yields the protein CASSYGQGRGSGANVLTF.

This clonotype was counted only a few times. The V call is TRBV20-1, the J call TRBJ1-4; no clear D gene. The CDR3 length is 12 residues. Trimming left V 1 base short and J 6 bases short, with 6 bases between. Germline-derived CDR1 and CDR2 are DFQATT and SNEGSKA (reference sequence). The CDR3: CSARVTDEKLFF. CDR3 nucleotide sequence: TGCAGTGCTAGAGTTACAGATGAAAAACTGTTTTTT.

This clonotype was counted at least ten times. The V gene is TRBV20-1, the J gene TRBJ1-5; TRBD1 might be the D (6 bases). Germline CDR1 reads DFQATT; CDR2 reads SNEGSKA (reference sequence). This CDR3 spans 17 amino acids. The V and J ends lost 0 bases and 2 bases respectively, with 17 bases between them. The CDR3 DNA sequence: TGCAGTGCTAGAGAGGGCAGGGGAAAGGGTGGCAATCAGCCCCAGCATTTT. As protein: CSAREGRGKGGNQPQHF.

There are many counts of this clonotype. CDR3 region: CASRLGLAGAGELFF. As DNA, the CDR3 is TGTGCCAGCAGACTTGGACTAGCGGGAGCCGGGGAGCTGTTTTTT. The V call is TRBV28, the J call TRBJ2-2; TRBD2 matches at 13 bases. The V and J ends lost 6 bases and 6 bases, in that order; junction bases with no gene match: 4. Germline V lookup: CDR1 MDHEN, CDR2 SYDVKM. The CDR3 length is 15 residues.

CDR3 DNA: TGTGCCAGCAGCCCCTTCACCTACGAGCAGTACTTC. Translation: CASSPFTYEQYF. The gene calls are TRBV11-2 and TRBJ2-7, with D unclear. The V end lost 5 bases, the J end lost 2 bases, and 7 bases lay between the germline ends. The germline V gene encodes CDR1 SGHAT and CDR2 FQNNGV. The CDR3 totals 12 residues.

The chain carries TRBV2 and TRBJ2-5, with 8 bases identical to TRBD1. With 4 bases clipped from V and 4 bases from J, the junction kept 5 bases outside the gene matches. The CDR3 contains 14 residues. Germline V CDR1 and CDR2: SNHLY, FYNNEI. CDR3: CASSATGGRETQYF. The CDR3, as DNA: TGTGCCAGCAGTGCCACAGGGGGAAGAGAGACCCAGTACTTC.

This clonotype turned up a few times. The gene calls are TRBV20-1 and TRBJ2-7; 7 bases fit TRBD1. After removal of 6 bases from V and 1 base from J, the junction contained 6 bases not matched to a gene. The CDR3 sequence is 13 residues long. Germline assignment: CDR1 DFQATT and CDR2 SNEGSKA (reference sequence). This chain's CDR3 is CSAPGQTSYEQYF. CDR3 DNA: TGCAGTGCCCCGGGACAGACTTCCTACGAGCAGTACTTC.

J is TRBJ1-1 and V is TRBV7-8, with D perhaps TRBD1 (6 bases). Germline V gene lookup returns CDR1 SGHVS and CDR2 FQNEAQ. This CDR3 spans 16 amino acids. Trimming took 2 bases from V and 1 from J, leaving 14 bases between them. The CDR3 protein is CASSLFSGARNTEAFF. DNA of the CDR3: TGTGCCAGCAGCTTATTTTCAGGGGCCAGGAACACTGAAGCTTTCTTT.

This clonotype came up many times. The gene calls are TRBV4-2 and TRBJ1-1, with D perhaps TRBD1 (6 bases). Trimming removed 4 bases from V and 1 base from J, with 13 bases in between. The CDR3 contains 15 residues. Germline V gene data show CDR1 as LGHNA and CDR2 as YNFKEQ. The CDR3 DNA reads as TGTGCCAGCAGCCTCCCGACCAGGGGGAACACTGAAGCTTTCTTT. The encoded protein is CASSLPTRGNTEAFF.

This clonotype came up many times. DNA for the CDR3: TGTGCCAGCAGTCCCACAGGGACAGGGCGTCGGGAGCTGTTTTTT. It encodes CASSPTGTGRRELFF. The chain employs TRBV12-3 or TRBV12-4 and TRBJ2-2; 9 bases line up with TRBD1. The CDR3 runs 15 residues. With 5 bases clipped from V and 9 bases from J, the junction kept 10 bases outside the gene matches.

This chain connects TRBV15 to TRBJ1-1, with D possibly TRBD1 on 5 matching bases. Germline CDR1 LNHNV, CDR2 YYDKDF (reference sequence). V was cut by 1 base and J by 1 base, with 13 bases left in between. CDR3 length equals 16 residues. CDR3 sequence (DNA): TGTGCCACCAGCAGAGGTAGGGCTGGGACGAACACTGAAGCTTTCTTT. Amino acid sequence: CATSRGRAGTNTEAFF.

The CDR3 coding sequence is TGCGCCAGCAGCCAAGGAGTACTAGCGGGGGGGGGGGCCTACGAGCAGTACTTC. Translating it yields CASSQGVLAGGGAYEQYF. The chain links TRBV4-3 to TRBJ2-7; 13 bases fit TRBD2. Losses at the gene ends were 1 base for V and 2 bases for J; bases not matched to a gene: 8. The V gene's germline CDR1 is LGHNA and CDR2 YSLEER. The CDR3 is 18 amino acids.

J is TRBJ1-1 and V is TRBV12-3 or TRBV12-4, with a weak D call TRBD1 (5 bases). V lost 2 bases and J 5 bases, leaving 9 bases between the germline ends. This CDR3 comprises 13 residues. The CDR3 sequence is CASSLKGWTEAFF. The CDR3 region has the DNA TGTGCCAGCAGTTTAAAGGGGTGGACTGAAGCTTTCTTT.

CDR3 nucleotides: TGCGCCAGCAGCTTGGGGCAAGGGCGCTATGGCTACACCTTC. It is translated as CASSLGQGRYGYTF. V and J are TRBV5-1 and TRBJ1-2; D gene uncertain. Germline V gene data show CDR1 as SGHRS and CDR2 as YFSETQ. V lost 0 bases to trimming and J lost 4 bases, with 10 bases between them. The CDR3 has 14 amino acids.

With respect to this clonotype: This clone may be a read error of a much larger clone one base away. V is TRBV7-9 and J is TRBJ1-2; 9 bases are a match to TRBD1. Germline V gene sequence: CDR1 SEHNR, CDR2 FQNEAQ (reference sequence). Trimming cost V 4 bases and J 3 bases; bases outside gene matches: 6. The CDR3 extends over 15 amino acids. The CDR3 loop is CASSSGQGRDYGYTF. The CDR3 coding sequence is TGTGCCAGCAGCTCAGGACAGGGGCGTGACTATGGCTACACCTTC.

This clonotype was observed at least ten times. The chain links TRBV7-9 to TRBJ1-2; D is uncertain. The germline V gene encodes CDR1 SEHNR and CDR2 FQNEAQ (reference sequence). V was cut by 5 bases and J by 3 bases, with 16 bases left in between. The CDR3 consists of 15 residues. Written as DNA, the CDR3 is TGTGCCAGCAGCCCAGGCCCACCAGGCGACTATGGCTACACCTTC. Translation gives CASSPGPPGDYGYTF.

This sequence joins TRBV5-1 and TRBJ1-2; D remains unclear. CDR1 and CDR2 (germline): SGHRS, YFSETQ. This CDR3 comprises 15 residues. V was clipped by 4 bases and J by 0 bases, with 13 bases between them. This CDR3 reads CASSPGRTANYGYTF. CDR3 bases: TGCGCCAGCAGCCCTGGACGTACAGCTAACTATGGCTACACCTTC.

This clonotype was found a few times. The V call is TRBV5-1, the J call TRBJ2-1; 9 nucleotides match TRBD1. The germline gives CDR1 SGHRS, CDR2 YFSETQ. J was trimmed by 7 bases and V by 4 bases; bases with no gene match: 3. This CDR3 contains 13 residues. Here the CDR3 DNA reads TGCGCCAGCAGCACTGACAGGGGGAATGAGCAGTTCTTC. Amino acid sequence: CASSTDRGNEQFF.

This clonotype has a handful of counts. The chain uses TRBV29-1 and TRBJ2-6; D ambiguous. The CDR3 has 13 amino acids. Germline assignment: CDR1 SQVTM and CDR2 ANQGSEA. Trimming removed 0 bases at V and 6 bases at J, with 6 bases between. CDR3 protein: CSVEEREANVLTF. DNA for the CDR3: TGCAGCGTTGAAGAGCGAGAGGCCAACGTCCTGACTTTC.

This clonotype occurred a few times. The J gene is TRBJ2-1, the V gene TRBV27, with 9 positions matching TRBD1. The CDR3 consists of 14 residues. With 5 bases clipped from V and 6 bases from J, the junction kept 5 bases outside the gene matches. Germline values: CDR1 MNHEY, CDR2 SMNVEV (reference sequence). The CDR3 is CASSLTGQGNEQFF. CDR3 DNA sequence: TGTGCCAGCAGTCTAACGGGACAGGGCAATGAGCAGTTCTTC.

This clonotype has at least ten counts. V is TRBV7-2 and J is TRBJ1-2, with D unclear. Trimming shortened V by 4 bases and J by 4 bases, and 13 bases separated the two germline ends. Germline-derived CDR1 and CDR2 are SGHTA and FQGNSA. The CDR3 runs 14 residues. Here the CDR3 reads CASSSPDGLYGYTF. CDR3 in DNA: TGTGCCAGCAGCTCCCCGGACGGGCTCTATGGCTACACCTTC.

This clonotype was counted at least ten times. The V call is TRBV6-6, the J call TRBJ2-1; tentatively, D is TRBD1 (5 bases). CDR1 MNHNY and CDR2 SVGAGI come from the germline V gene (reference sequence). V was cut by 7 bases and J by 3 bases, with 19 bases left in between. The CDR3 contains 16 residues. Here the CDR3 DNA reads TGTGCCAGCACCGACTCAACGGACACCCGCTACAATGAGCAGTTCTTC. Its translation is CASTDSTDTRYNEQFF.

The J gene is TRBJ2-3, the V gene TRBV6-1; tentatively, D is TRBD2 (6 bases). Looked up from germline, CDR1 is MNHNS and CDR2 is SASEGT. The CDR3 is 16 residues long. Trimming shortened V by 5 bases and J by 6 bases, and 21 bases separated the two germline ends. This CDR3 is CASSHLTGSGMDTQYF. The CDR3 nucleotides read TGTGCCAGCAGTCACCTGACCGGGAGTGGTATGGATACGCAGTATTTT.

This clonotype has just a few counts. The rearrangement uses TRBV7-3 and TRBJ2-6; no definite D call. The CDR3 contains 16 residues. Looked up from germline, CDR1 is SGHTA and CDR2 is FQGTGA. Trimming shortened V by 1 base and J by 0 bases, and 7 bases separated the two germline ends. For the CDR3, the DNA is TGTGCCAGCAGCTTAATGGCAAACTCTGGGGCCAACGTCCTGACTTTC. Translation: CASSLMANSGANVLTF.

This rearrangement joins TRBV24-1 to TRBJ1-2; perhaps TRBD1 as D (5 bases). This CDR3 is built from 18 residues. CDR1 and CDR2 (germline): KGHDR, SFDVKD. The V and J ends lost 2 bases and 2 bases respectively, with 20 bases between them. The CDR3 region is CATSDCFGHQAPNYGYTF. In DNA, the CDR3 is TGTGCCACCAGTGATTGTTTCGGACATCAGGCTCCAAACTATGGCTACACCTTC.

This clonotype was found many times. This chain's CDR3 is CASAGGAREQYF. The CDR3 coding sequence is TGTGCCAGCGCTGGGGGGGCAAGGGAGCAGTACTTC. V gene TRBV27 combines with J gene TRBJ2-7; TRBD2 is a possible D gene (7 bases). V shed 8 bases and J shed 7 bases, with 15 bases lying between them. Per germline, CDR1 MNHEY and CDR2 SMNVEV (reference sequence). The CDR3 runs 12 residues.

CDR3 DNA sequence: TGTGCCAGCAGCTTACAGGGGGGGTCTAACTATGGCTACACCTTC. Residues: CASSLQGGSNYGYTF. This chain links TRBV7-2 with TRBJ1-2; TRBD1 matches 7 bases. CDR3 length equals 15 residues. CDR1 SGHTA and CDR2 FQGNSA come from the germline V gene. V lost 2 bases and J lost 0; bases outside the gene matches: 3. The full variable domain, rest sourced from reference TRBV7-2 and TRBJ1-2, is GAGVSQSPSNKVTEKGKDVELRCDPISGHTALYWYRQSLGQGLEFLIYFQGNSAPDKSGLPSDRFSAERTGGSVSTLTIQRTQQEDSAVYLCASSLQGGSNYGYTFGSGTRLTVV.

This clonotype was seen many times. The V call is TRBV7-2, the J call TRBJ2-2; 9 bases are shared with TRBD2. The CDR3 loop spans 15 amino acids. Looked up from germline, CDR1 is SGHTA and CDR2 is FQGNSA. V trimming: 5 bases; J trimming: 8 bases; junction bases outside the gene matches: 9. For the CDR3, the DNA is TGTGCCAGCAGCCAAGATGCGGGAGGGCCAGGGGAGCTGTTTTTT. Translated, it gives CASSQDAGGPGELFF.

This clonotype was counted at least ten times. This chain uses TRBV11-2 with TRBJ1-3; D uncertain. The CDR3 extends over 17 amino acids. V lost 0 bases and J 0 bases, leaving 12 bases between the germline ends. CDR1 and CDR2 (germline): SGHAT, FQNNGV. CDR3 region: CASSLDVGMSSGNTIYF. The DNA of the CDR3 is TGTGCCAGCAGCTTAGATGTAGGGATGAGCTCTGGAAACACCATATATTTT.

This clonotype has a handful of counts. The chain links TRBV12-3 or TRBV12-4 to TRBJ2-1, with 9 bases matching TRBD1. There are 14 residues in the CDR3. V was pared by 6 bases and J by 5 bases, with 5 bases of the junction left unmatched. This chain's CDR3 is CASRRGQGHNEQFF. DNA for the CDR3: TGTGCCAGCAGACGCGGACAGGGGCACAATGAGCAGTTCTTC.

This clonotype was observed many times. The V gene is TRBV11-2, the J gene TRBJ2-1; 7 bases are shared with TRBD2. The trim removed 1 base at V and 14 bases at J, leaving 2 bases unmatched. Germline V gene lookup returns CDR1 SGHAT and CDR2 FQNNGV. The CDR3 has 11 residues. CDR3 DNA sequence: TGTGCCAGCAGCTTAGGGGCGGGGGAGTTCTTC. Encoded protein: CASSLGAGEFF.